This T cell receptor beta chain is drawn from a study of control samples from healthy donors and cancer patients. Libraries were prepared by immunoSEQ multiplex PCR; TCRdb keeps only in-frame clonotypes and omits some of them. The profile shows under 150,000 clones, roughly 91% of them singletons. The V gene's germline CDR1 is ENHRY and CDR2 SYGVKD. J lost 5 bases, V lost 8 bases, and 11 bases had no gene match. CDR3 length: 15 amino acids. The V call is TRBV10-3, the J call TRBJ1-4, with 7 positions matching TRBD1. This TCR was recovered from a woman aged 70-85 years in good health. Sequencing was performed on blood. CDR3 loop: CAIRGGPGQNEKLFF. The CDR3 bases are TGTGCCATCCGGGGGGGTCCGGGACAGAATGAAAAACTGTTTTTT.